These 18 T cell receptor beta chains were sequenced from one sample in a study of blood T cell repertoires in COVID-19. The table came from immunoSEQ multiplex PCR; TCRdb's copy has only in-frame clones and leaves some out. The sample has around 14,000 clones, around nine tenths seen once. What was sequenced was peripheral blood. The receptors derive from a human donor in a cohort sampled during active COVID-19.

This chain links TRBV19 with TRBJ1-1; D is unresolved. The CDR3 contains 14 residues. Germline lookup yields CDR1 LNHDA and CDR2 SQIVND (reference sequence). V lost 1 base, J lost 0 bases, and 6 bases lay in between. The CDR3 protein is CASSIGVLNTEAFF. CDR3 sequence (DNA): TGTGCCAGTAGTATAGGCGTACTGAACACTGAAGCTTTCTTT.

This clone was counted only a few times. The V call is TRBV24-1, the J call TRBJ1-2; D might be TRBD1 (5 bases). This CDR3 spans 13 amino acids. V lost 6 bases, J lost 6 bases, and 13 bases lay in between. Germline CDR1 reads KGHDR; CDR2 reads SFDVKD. The CDR3 nucleotides are TGTGCCACCAGTAACGGGGGGAGACATGGCTACACCTTC. This codes for CATSNGGRHGYTF.

This chain connects TRBV12-5 to TRBJ2-3; the match to TRBD2 covers 13 bases. The junction had 7 bases not matched to a gene; V was cut back by 6 bases and J by 4 bases. This CDR3 contains 16 residues. The germline gives CDR1 LGHNT, CDR2 FRNRAP. CDR3 in DNA: TGTGCTAGTGGAAAACTAGCGGGGGGGCCGCCAGATACGCAGTATTTT. Protein sequence: CASGKLAGGPPDTQYF.

The CDR3 is CASSSTWTGSGNTIYF. In DNA form, the CDR3 reads TGCGCCAGCAGCTCTACGTGGACAGGCTCTGGAAACACCATATATTTT. The J gene is TRBJ1-3, the V gene TRBV5-1, with TRBD1 matching 7 bases. Per germline, CDR1 SGHRS and CDR2 YFSETQ. The CDR3 runs to 16 residues. V lost 3 bases and J lost 0; bases outside the gene matches: 6.

This sequence joins TRBV6-1 and TRBJ1-2, with TRBD1 as a possible D gene (6 bases). CDR1 is MNHNS, CDR2 SASEGT, per germline. V gave up 2 bases and J gave up 4 bases, with 17 bases separating them. CDR3 length equals 16 residues. The CDR3, as DNA: TGTGCCAGCAGTGAATCAGGGGCTCGCATATCCTATGGCTACACCTTC. Its protein product is CASSESGARISYGYTF.

The rearrangement joins TRBV6-1 to TRBJ1-2; D gene ambiguous. Germline lookup yields CDR1 MNHNS and CDR2 SASEGT. The CDR3 consists of 14 residues. V was shortened by 2 bases and J by 4 bases, with 11 bases between the two germline ends. The CDR3 DNA sequence: TGTGCCAGCAGTGAATTAGAGGGCCTCTATGGCTACACCTTC. Its protein is CASSELEGLYGYTF.

J is TRBJ2-5 and V is TRBV7-2, with TRBD2 matching over 10 bases. J gave up 1 base and V 5 bases, and 4 bases lay outside the gene matches. Per the germline V gene, CDR1 is SGHTA and CDR2 is FQGNSA. The length of the CDR3 is 15 residues. The CDR3 here is CASSTGLAVQETQYF. In DNA form, the CDR3 reads TGTGCCAGCAGCACCGGACTAGCGGTCCAAGAGACCCAGTACTTC.

The chain recombines TRBV4-3 with TRBJ2-3; the match to TRBD2 covers 10 bases. The J segment lost 7 bases and the V segment lost 0 bases, leaving 7 bases of the junction unmatched. Germline loops: CDR1 LGHNA, CDR2 YSLEER. The CDR3 runs to 16 residues. The CDR3 sequence: CASSQEPSGRRNTQYF. The DNA for the CDR3 is TGCGCCAGCAGCCAAGAGCCTAGCGGGAGACGAAATACGCAGTATTTT.

This rearrangement joins TRBV19 to TRBJ1-1, with D tentatively TRBD1 (5 bases). The CDR3 spans 13 residues. Per the germline V gene, CDR1 is LNHDA and CDR2 is SQIVND (reference sequence). Trimming took 7 bases from V and 1 from J, leaving 10 bases between them. DNA of the CDR3: TGTGCCAGTACGGAGGGGCAGAACACTGAAGCTTTCTTT. It codes for CASTEGQNTEAFF. Full variable domain (remainder filled in from reference TRBV19 and TRBJ1-1): DGGITQSPKYLFRKEGQNVTLSCEQNLNHDAMYWYRQDPGQGLRLIYYSQIVNDFQKGDIAEGYSVSREKKESFPLTVTSAQKNPTAFYLCASTEGQNTEAFFGQGTRLTVV.

The chain couples TRBV20-1 to TRBJ2-1; 8 bases fit TRBD2. The V gene end was trimmed by 3 bases and the J gene end by 0 bases; junction bases not matched to a gene: 4. CDR1 is DFQATT and CDR2 is SNEGSKA in the germline V gene (reference sequence). This CDR3 comprises 15 residues. CDR3 bases: TGCAGTGCTAGTGAAAGCGGGAGCTCCTACAATGAGCAGTTCTTC. Translating it yields CSASESGSSYNEQFF.

The genes are TRBV2 and TRBJ1-1, with TRBD1 matching over 7 bases. The junction had 3 bases not matched to a gene; V was cut back by 8 bases and J by 6 bases. This CDR3 comprises 11 residues. Germline CDR1 SNHLY, CDR2 FYNNEI. CDR3 region: CASRQGAEAFF. DNA of the CDR3: TGTGCCAGCCGACAGGGAGCTGAAGCTTTCTTT. Using reference TRBV2 and TRBJ1-1 for the parts outside the CDR3, the full variable domain is EPEVTQTPSHQVTQMGQEVILRCVPISNHLYFYWYRQILGQKVEFLVSFYNNEISEKSEIFDDQFSVERPDGSNFTLKIRSTKLEDSAMYFCASRQGAEAFFGQGTRLTVV.

The chain joins TRBV2 to TRBJ2-2; D is ambiguous. This CDR3 region has 11 residues. V was cut by 4 bases and J by 7 bases, with 4 bases left in between. Germline values: CDR1 SNHLY, CDR2 FYNNEI. Here the CDR3 DNA reads TGTGCCAGCAGTGGAGACGGGGAGCTGTTTTTT. Translating it yields CASSGDGELFF.

The chain links TRBV7-2 to TRBJ2-7; D might be TRBD1 (5 bases). Between the trimmed V and J ends, which lost 2 bases and 3 bases, there was a span of 14 bases. CDR3 size: 15 residues. CDR1 and CDR2 from the germline V gene are SGHTA and FQGNSA. The CDR3 reads CASSLHNRQFYEQYF. The CDR3 nucleotides are TGTGCCAGCAGCTTACACAATAGACAGTTCTACGAGCAGTACTTC.

V gene TRBV15 combines with J gene TRBJ2-4, with TRBD2 identical over 8 bases. CDR1 and CDR2 from the germline V gene are LNHNV and YYDKDF (reference sequence). This CDR3 comprises 14 residues. The V gene end was trimmed by 0 bases and the J gene end by 6 bases; junction bases not matched to a gene: 1. DNA for the CDR3: TGTGCCACCAGCAGAGACGGGGGGGCAAACATTCAGTACTTC. It yields the protein CATSRDGGANIQYF.

The gene calls are TRBV9 and TRBJ2-7; D is ambiguous. V was cut by 3 bases and J by 0 bases, with 10 bases left in between. The CDR3 sequence is 14 residues long. Germline V gene lookup returns CDR1 SGDLS and CDR2 YYNGEE. The CDR3 DNA is TGTGCCAGCAGCGGAGGAGTCGGCTCCTACGAGCAGTACTTC. Translation gives CASSGGVGSYEQYF.

The rearrangement joins TRBV28 to TRBJ1-2; 10 bases are a match to TRBD1. Trimming took 5 bases from V and 3 from J; bases not matched to a gene: 3. Germline V gene data show CDR1 as MDHEN and CDR2 as SYDVKM. There are 14 residues in the CDR3. CDR3 DNA: TGTGCCAGCAGTACCGGACAGGGGGACTATGGCTACACCTTC. Its translation: CASSTGQGDYGYTF.

The genes are TRBV6-5 and TRBJ1-3; D gene ambiguous. Germline CDR1 reads MNHEY; CDR2 reads SVGAGI. The CDR3 contains 14 residues. V dropped 3 bases and J dropped 2 bases, with 8 bases sitting between them. CDR3 region: CASSYSGTGNTIYF. The CDR3 DNA is TGTGCCAGCAGTTATTCGGGGACTGGAAACACCATATATTTT.

The chain joins TRBV4-2 to TRBJ2-3; no reliable D call. Trimming left V 0 bases short and J 2 bases short, with 15 bases between. The CDR3 contains 17 residues. Germline lookup yields CDR1 LGHNA and CDR2 YNFKEQ. The CDR3 is CASSQDNWVEPTDTQYF. DNA for the CDR3: TGTGCCAGCAGCCAAGATAACTGGGTGGAGCCCACAGATACGCAGTATTTT.